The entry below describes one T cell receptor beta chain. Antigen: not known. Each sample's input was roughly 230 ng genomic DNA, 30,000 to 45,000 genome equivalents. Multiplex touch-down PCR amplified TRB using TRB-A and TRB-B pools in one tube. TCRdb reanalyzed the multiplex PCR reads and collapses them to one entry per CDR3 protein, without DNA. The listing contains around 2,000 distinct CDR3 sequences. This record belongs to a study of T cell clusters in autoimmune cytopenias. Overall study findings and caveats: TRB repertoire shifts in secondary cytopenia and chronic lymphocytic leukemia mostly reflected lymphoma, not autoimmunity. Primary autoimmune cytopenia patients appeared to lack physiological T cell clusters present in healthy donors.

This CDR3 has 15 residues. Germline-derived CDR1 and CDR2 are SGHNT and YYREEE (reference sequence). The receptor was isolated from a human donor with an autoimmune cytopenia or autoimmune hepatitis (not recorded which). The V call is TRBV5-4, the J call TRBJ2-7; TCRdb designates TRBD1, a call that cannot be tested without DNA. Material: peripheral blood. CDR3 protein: CASSLGAGWLYEQYF.